One sample yielded the 19 T cell receptor beta chains listed below, sequenced in a study of metastatic and nonmetastatic thyroid tumors. TCRdb redid the clone calls on the PCR reads using MiXCR. Of some 50,000 clones listed, around 21% are singletons. Each patient went into thyroid surgery without having received any treatment. Sequencing was performed on blood. All receptors come from a male donor with papillary thyroid cancer or a benign thyroid nodule (not recorded which). Some clones in this sample may be carry-over from other donors' samples.

This clone was detected only once. The rearrangement links TRBV10-3 to TRBJ1-1; TRBD1 might be the D (6 bases). The CDR3 has 14 amino acids. Germline V gene lookup returns CDR1 ENHRY and CDR2 SYGVKD. V lost 11 bases to trimming and J lost 1 base, with 17 bases between them. The CDR3 nucleotides are TGTGCCGCGGCCCGGACAGAGGAGAACACTGAAGCTTTCTTT. This translates into CAAARTEENTEAFF.

This clone was counted ten times or more. This rearrangement joins TRBV7-8 to TRBJ2-1; D might be TRBD2 (5 bases). Trimming left V 4 bases short and J 8 bases short, with 24 bases between. Germline V gives CDR1 SGHVS, CDR2 FQNEAQ. The CDR3 is 17 amino acids. CDR3 DNA sequence: TGTGCCAGCAGCTCAGATAAAGCGGTAACAATCGTATATGAGCAGTTCTTC. Amino acid sequence: CASSSDKAVTIVYEQFF.

In this sample, this clone turned up many times. The chain joins TRBV24-1 to TRBJ1-1; the D gene is possibly TRBD1 (6 bases). The V end lost 0 bases, the J end lost 10 bases, and 14 bases lay between the germline ends. CDR3 length: 14 amino acids. Per the germline V gene, CDR1 is KGHDR and CDR2 is SFDVKD. The CDR3 is CATSDLRTPRGAFF. CDR3 coding DNA: TGTGCCACCAGTGATTTGAGGACACCCAGGGGAGCTTTCTTT.

This clone was picked up many times. CDR3 DNA sequence: TGCAGTGCTAGAGAGACAGGGGAAATTCAGCCCCAGCATTTT. Protein sequence: CSARETGEIQPQHF. The J gene is TRBJ1-5, the V gene TRBV20-1, with TRBD1 matching over 8 bases. V lost 0 bases, J lost 6 bases, and 4 bases stayed unmatched. CDR3 length equals 14 residues. Germline V gene data show CDR1 as DFQATT and CDR2 as SNEGSKA (reference sequence).

This clone was counted between two and nine times. The chain couples TRBV6-1 to TRBJ1-4; D not certain. CDR3 length: 15 amino acids. Trimming removed 11 bases from V and 0 bases from J, with 16 bases in between. In germline, CDR1 is MNHNS, CDR2 SASEGT. Written as DNA, the CDR3 is TGTGCCTGCATAAACGACGCCGCAACTAATGAAAAACTGTTTTTT. Protein sequence: CACINDAATNEKLFF.

Ten or more counts support this clone. The V and J genes are TRBV2 and TRBJ1-6, with D possibly matching TRBD1 (6 bases). Germline V gene data show CDR1 as SNHLY and CDR2 as FYNNEI. This CDR3 is 13 amino acids long. The V and J ends lost 8 bases and 9 bases respectively, with 14 bases between them. In nucleotides, the CDR3 is TGTGCCAGCTACAGGGATGGGAGTTCACCCCTCCACTTT. This codes for CASYRDGSSPLHF.

This clone was recorded many times. The V and J genes are TRBV15 and TRBJ2-1; TRBD1 aligns across 9 bases. The CDR3 length is 18 residues. CDR1 is LNHNV, CDR2 YYDKDF, per germline (reference sequence). The junction had 11 bases not matched to a gene; V was cut back by 0 bases and J by 5 bases. As DNA, the CDR3 is TGTGCCACCAGCAGAGATCGAGGGGAGACAGGGGGTAACAATGAGCAGTTCTTC. Residues: CATSRDRGETGGNNEQFF.

This clone turned up a few times. The V gene is TRBV2, the J gene TRBJ1-5, with D unresolved. Germline values: CDR1 SNHLY, CDR2 FYNNEI. The CDR3 spans 14 residues. The V gene lost 3 bases and the J gene lost 6 bases, with 12 bases spanning the gap. The CDR3 coding sequence is TGTGCCAGCAGTGACAGTGATGTGGGTCAGCCCCAGCATTTT. The encoded protein is CASSDSDVGQPQHF.

Many counts were recorded for this clone. The CDR3 spells CASSQYPAAGVGMETQYF. The CDR3 DNA is TGTGCCAGCAGCCAATATCCGGCAGCGGGGGTTGGTATGGAGACCCAGTACTTC. The V call is TRBV3-1, the J call TRBJ2-5, with TRBD2 identical over 8 bases. This CDR3 has 18 amino acids. Germline V gene data show CDR1 as LGHDT and CDR2 as YNNKEL (reference sequence). After removal of 2 bases from V and 5 bases from J, the junction contained 16 bases not matched to a gene.

This clone was recorded at least ten times. The chain uses TRBV27 and TRBJ1-2; D unclear. Trimming removed 5 bases from V and 3 bases from J, with 10 bases in between. Looked up from germline, CDR1 is MNHEY and CDR2 is SMNVEV (reference sequence). The CDR3 runs to 13 residues. CDR3 in amino acids: CASSPDVYYGYTF. The CDR3 coding sequence is TGTGCCAGCAGTCCAGACGTCTACTATGGCTACACCTTC.

This clone was detected ten times or more. This chain connects TRBV10-3 to TRBJ2-5; 8 nucleotides line up with TRBD2. The germline V gene encodes CDR1 ENHRY and CDR2 SYGVKD. The junction had 7 bases not matched to a gene; V was cut back by 8 bases and J by 5 bases. This CDR3 comprises 13 residues. CDR3 sequence (DNA): TGTGCCATCGGAAGTAGCGGGGCGGAGACCCAGTACTTC. This sequence encodes CAIGSSGAETQYF.

This clone was detected a few times. The chain recombines TRBV27 with TRBJ1-1, with D uncertain. This CDR3 has 15 amino acids. Trimming removed 4 bases at V and 5 bases at J, with 17 bases between. Germline V gene data show CDR1 as MNHEY and CDR2 as SMNVEV (reference sequence). The CDR3 loop is CASSSQGYRITEAFF. CDR3 DNA sequence: TGTGCCAGCAGTTCACAAGGATATCGGATAACTGAAGCTTTCTTT.

In its sample, this clone was seen many times. A clone one base away is much larger, so this may be a read error. V is TRBV6-5 and J is TRBJ2-1; D not certain. The germline CDR1 and CDR2 sequences are MNHEY and SVGAGI. The CDR3 totals 13 residues. V lost 2 bases, J lost 10 bases, and 12 bases lay in between. In DNA form, the CDR3 reads TGTGCCAGCAGTTACACGTCGGCCCTCGAGCAGTTCTTC. This translates into CASSYTSALEQFF.

This clone was seen at least ten times. The chain joins TRBV5-6 to TRBJ1-1; 8 positions match TRBD1. Germline V gives CDR1 SGHDT, CDR2 YYEEEE. This CDR3 region has 13 residues. V trimming: 4 bases; J trimming: 8 bases; junction bases outside the gene matches: 7. The CDR3 DNA follows: TGTGCCAGCAGCAAATGGACAGGGCCGGAAGCTTTCTTT. Its protein is CASSKWTGPEAFF.

This clone was counted at least ten times. The chain combines TRBV6-1 with TRBJ1-2, with 11 positions matching TRBD1. CDR1 and CDR2 from the germline V gene are MNHNS and SASEGT. This CDR3 is 14 amino acids long. J was trimmed by 6 bases and V by 6 bases; bases with no gene match: 6. The CDR3 loop reads CASSKVGQGDGYTF. CDR3 DNA: TGTGCCAGCAGCAAAGTGGGACAGGGGGATGGCTACACCTTC.

About this clone itself: It is likely a read error, because the conserved phenylalanine at the end of the CDR3 is missing. V gene TRBV27 combines with J gene TRBJ2-1; D is unresolved. There are 14 residues in the CDR3. Looked up from germline, CDR1 is MNHEY and CDR2 is SMNVEV (reference sequence). With 8 bases removed from V and 6 bases from J, the gap between germline ends came to 17 bases. The CDR3 nucleotides read TGTGCCAGCCTGCCCCGAGGTAACGGCAATGAGCAGTTCCTC. This codes for CASLPRGNGNEQFL.

This clone was found a few times. The chain links TRBV5-5 to TRBJ2-5, with D tentatively TRBD1 (6 bases). Trimming left V 0 bases short and J 0 bases short, with 9 bases between. Per the germline V gene, CDR1 is SGHKS and CDR2 is YYEKEE (reference sequence). This CDR3 comprises 15 residues. CDR3 sequence: CASSLVWDNQETQYF. Here the CDR3 DNA reads TGTGCCAGCAGCTTGGTTTGGGACAACCAAGAGACCCAGTACTTC.

This clone was detected ten times or more. The chain joins TRBV12-3 or TRBV12-4 to TRBJ2-3, with 8 bases identical to TRBD2. V trimming: 2 bases; J trimming: 2 bases; junction bases outside the gene matches: 3. The CDR3 covers 15 residues. CDR3 nucleotides: TGTGCCAGCAGTTTACTAGCGGGCCTCACAGATACGCAGTATTTT. Its protein product is CASSLLAGLTDTQYF.

This clone was recorded many times. Distinct nucleotide sequences in the sample also encode this CDR3. This sequence joins TRBV20-1 and TRBJ2-7, with 7 bases identical to TRBD1. The trim removed 1 base at V and 2 bases at J, leaving 14 bases unmatched. The germline CDR1 and CDR2 sequences are DFQATT and SNEGSKA (reference sequence). The length of the CDR3 is 17 residues. The CDR3 DNA is TGCAGTGCTAGAGTCACAGGGGTAGGGCGACTAACCTACGAGCAGTACTTC. This encodes CSARVTGVGRLTYEQYF.